The TCR beta chain described here comes from a study of blood T cell repertoires in COVID-19. On the study more broadly: Both acute and convalescent COVID-19 samples were obtained from the United States, Italy and Spain. Nucleic acid was either cDNA or gDNA, and it came from T cells, B-cell-depleted T cells, or PBMCs.

This clone is labeled as medium-sized. As originally analysed: Estimated nucleated cell counts came from reference gene primer amplification. Some clones are missing from TCRdb's copy, which holds only in-frame ones; the method was immunoSEQ multiplex PCR. The V and J calls and clone size are taken from that table; D and trimming were inferred from the DNA. This table has about 98,000 clones, about 80% appearing once. Trimming took 8 bases from V and 4 from J, leaving 17 bases between them. CDR1 is KGHSH, CDR2 LQKENI, per germline. The CDR3 spans 14 residues. The sequenced sample consisted of peripheral blood. This TCR came from a man of 80 years or more with acute or convalescent COVID-19. The chain links TRBV18 to TRBJ2-5; maybe TRBD2 (6 bases). In nucleotides, the CDR3 is TGTGCCAGCGACCGAGGAGGGGCGGGAGAGACCCAGTACTTC. Translation gives CASDRGGAGETQYF.